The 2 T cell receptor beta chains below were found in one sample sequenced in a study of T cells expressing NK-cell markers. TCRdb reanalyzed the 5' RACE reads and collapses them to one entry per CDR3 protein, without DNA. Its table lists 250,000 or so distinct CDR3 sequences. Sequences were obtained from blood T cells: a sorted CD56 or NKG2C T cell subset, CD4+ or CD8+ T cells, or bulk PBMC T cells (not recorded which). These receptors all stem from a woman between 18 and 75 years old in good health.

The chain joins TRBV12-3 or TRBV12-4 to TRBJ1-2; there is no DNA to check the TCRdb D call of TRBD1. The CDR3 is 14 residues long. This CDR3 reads CASSNERGAYGYTF.

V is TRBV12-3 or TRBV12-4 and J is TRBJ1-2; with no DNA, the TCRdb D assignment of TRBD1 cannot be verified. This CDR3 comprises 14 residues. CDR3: CASSPQGGGFGYTF.